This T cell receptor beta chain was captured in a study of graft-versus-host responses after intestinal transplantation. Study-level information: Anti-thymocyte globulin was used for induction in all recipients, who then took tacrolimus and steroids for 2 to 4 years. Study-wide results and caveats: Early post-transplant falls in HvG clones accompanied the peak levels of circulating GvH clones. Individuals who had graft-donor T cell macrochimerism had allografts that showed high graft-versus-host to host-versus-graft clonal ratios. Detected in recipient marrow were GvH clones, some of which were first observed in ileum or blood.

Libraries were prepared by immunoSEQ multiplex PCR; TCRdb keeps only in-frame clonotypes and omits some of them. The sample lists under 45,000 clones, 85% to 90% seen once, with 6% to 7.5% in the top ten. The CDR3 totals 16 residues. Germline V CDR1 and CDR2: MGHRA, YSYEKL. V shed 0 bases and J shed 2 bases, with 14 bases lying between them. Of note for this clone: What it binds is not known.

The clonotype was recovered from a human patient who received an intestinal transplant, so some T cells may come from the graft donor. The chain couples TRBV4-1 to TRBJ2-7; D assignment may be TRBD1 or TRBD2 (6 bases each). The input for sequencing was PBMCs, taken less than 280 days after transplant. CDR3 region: CASSQDLRGATYEQYF. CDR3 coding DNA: TGCGCCAGCAGCCAAGATTTGAGGGGGGCCACCTACGAGCAGTACTTC.